Below, 7 T cell receptor beta chains from the same sample are listed, as sequenced in a study of cytomegalovirus exposure and HLA in healthy donors. This PCR relied on a set of 60 Vbeta primers and 13 Jbeta primers. TCRdb's copy holds only in-frame clones and misses some; the assay was immunoSEQ multiplex PCR. The sample consists of more than 100,000 clones, around 10% of them appearing once. Sequenced input: PBMCs. All receptors come from a middle-aged woman in good health and CMV-seropositive.

This clone was seen a handful of times. This rearrangement joins TRBV7-7 to TRBJ2-3; TRBD2 matches at 8 bases. V shed 6 bases, J shed 4 bases, and the junction held 6 bases outside the gene matches. The CDR3 totals 14 residues. Germline V gene data show CDR1 as SSHAT and CDR2 as FNYEAQ (reference sequence). DNA of the CDR3: TGTGCCAGCAGTCAAGGACTAGCAGCAGATACGCAGTATTTT. This codes for CASSQGLAADTQYF.

This chain links TRBV11-2 with TRBJ2-7; 7 bases line up with TRBD1. Trimming cost V 2 bases and J 2 bases; bases outside gene matches: 6. The CDR3 extends over 15 amino acids. Germline CDR1 reads SGHAT; CDR2 reads FQNNGV. CDR3 loop: CASSLRGGIPYEQYF. CDR3 DNA sequence: TGTGCCAGCAGCTTAAGAGGGGGCATTCCCTACGAGCAGTACTTC.

This clone was recorded a few times. This sample also contains other DNA sequences that code for the same CDR3. V gene TRBV5-1 combines with J gene TRBJ2-5; TRBD1 matches at 8 bases. V dropped 2 bases and J dropped 2; count of bases not matched to a gene: 2. This CDR3 has 14 residues. Looked up from germline, CDR1 is SGHRS and CDR2 is YFSETQ. The CDR3 spells CASSFGQGQETQYF. The CDR3, as DNA: TGCGCCAGCAGCTTTGGACAGGGACAAGAGACCCAGTACTTC.

The genes are TRBV6-1 and TRBJ2-5, with D possibly being TRBD1 (6 bases). This CDR3 spans 18 amino acids. Per germline, CDR1 MNHNS and CDR2 SASEGT. The ends were cut back, 4 bases at V and 4 bases at J, with 25 bases in the middle. In DNA form, the CDR3 reads TGTGCCAGCAGTGGACCCTCCAGGACAGACCTTAGGAGAGAGACCCAGTACTTC. Protein sequence: CASSGPSRTDLRRETQYF.

The rearrangement links TRBV5-4 to TRBJ2-3; possibly TRBD2 for D (5 bases). Germline lookup yields CDR1 SGHNT and CDR2 YYREEE (reference sequence). This CDR3 is built from 16 residues. Trimming removed 5 bases from V and 2 bases from J, with 18 bases in between. Here the CDR3 DNA reads TGTGCCAGCAGTTCGGGATGGGGTGGCTCCACAGATACGCAGTATTTT. Amino acids: CASSSGWGGSTDTQYF. Complete variable domain (other parts from reference TRBV5-4 and TRBJ2-3): ETGVTQSPTHLIKTRGQQVTLRCSSQSGHNTVSWYQQALGQGPQFIFQYYREEENGRGNFPPRFSGLQFPNYSSELNVNALELDDSALYLCASSSGWGGSTDTQYFGPGTRLTVL.

V and J are TRBV5-4 and TRBJ2-4; TRBD1 agrees at 7 bases. Per germline, CDR1 SGHNT and CDR2 YYREEE (reference sequence). V was pared by 0 bases and J by 7 bases, with 1 base of the junction left unmatched. The CDR3 sequence is 13 residues long. The CDR3 DNA sequence: TGTGCCAGCAGCTTGGAACAGGGGAACATTCAGTACTTC. This encodes CASSLEQGNIQYF.

This chain connects TRBV4-3 to TRBJ2-1, with 10 positions matching TRBD2. This CDR3 is 16 amino acids long. The germline V gene encodes CDR1 LGHNA and CDR2 YSLEER. Losses at the gene ends were 4 bases for V and 0 bases for J; bases not matched to a gene: 3. The CDR3 protein is CASSLLAGISYNEQFF. DNA of the CDR3: TGCGCCAGCAGCCTACTAGCGGGGATCTCCTACAATGAGCAGTTCTTC.